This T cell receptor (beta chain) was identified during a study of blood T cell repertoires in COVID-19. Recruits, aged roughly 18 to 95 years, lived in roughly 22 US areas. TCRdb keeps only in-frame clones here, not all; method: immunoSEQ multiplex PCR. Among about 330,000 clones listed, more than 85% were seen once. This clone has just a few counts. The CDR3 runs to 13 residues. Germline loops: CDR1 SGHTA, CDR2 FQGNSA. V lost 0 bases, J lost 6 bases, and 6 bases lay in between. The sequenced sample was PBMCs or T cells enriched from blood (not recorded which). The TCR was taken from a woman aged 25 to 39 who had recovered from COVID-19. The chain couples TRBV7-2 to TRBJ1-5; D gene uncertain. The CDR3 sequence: CASSLARFQPQHF. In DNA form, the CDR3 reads TGTGCCAGCAGCTTAGCGAGGTTTCAGCCCCAGCATTTT.